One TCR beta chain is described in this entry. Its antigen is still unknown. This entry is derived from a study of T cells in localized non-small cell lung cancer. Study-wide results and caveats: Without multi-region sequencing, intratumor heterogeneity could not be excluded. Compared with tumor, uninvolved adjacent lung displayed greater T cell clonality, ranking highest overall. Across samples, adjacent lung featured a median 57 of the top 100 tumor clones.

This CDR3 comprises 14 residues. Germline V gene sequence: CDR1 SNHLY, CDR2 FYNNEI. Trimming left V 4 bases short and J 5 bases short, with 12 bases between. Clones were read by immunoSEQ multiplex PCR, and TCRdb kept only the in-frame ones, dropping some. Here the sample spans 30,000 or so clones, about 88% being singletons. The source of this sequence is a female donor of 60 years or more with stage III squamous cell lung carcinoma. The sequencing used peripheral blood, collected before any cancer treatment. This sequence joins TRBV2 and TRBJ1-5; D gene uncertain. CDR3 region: CASSVGQEHQPQHF. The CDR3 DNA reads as TGTGCCAGCAGTGTAGGTCAGGAGCATCAGCCCCAGCATTTT.